The clone carrying this TCR beta chain was detected once. The data were taken from a study of technical replicates of blood from a handful of donors. The CDR3 loop spans 15 amino acids. Germline loops: CDR1 SEHNR, CDR2 FQNEAQ (reference sequence). V was pared by 1 base and J by 9 bases, with 13 bases between. This table comes from immunoSEQ multiplex PCR, and its TCRdb copy is limited to in-frame clones, with some not included. Of about 53,000 clones in the sample, around 83% were seen once. The sequenced material came from PBMCs. The receptor's source is a human donor in good health. Some clones in this sample may be carry-over from other donors' samples. V and J are TRBV7-9 and TRBJ1-6; D remains unclear. CDR3 region: CASSLEQVRGSPLHF. The DNA of the CDR3 is TGTGCCAGCAGCTTAGAGCAGGTTCGTGGTTCACCCCTCCACTTT.